The 17 T cell receptor beta chains listed next were all sequenced from one sample in a study of T cell responses to AZD1222 COVID-19 vaccine. Only in-frame clones appear in the TCRdb table, and some are missing; sequencing was by immunoSEQ multiplex PCR. Altogether about 140,000 clones are present, more than 80% being singletons, with the ten largest covering 1.5% to 2%. The specimen was peripheral blood, collected on day 0 of AZD1222 vaccination. The receptor set was obtained from an adult in good health.

The V call is TRBV7-9, the J call TRBJ1-1; D remains ambiguous. The germline V and J ends were trimmed by 1 base and 1 base, with 10 bases remaining between them. The V gene's germline CDR1 is SEHNR and CDR2 FQNEAQ (reference sequence). The CDR3 sequence is 15 residues long. CDR3 in DNA: TGTGCCAGCAGCTTAGTGGTACACCAGAACACTGAAGCTTTCTTT. It is translated as CASSLVVHQNTEAFF.

The chain is built from TRBV29-1 and TRBJ1-2, with D possibly TRBD1 on 5 matching bases. The ends were cut back, 7 bases at V and 8 bases at J, with 20 bases in the middle. Looked up from germline, CDR1 is SQVTM and CDR2 is ANQGSEA. This CDR3 has 13 amino acids. This CDR3 reads CSAHSPREDGYTF. Here the CDR3 DNA reads TGCAGCGCACATAGCCCCAGGGAAGACGGCTACACCTTC.

The chain carries TRBV19 and TRBJ1-2, with TRBD1 as a possible D gene (5 bases). Germline V gene sequence: CDR1 LNHDA, CDR2 SQIVND (reference sequence). Between the trimmed V and J ends, which lost 5 bases and 0 bases, there was a span of 13 bases. The CDR3 covers 15 residues. The CDR3 loop is CASSAYQGSNYGYTF. For the CDR3, the DNA is TGTGCCAGTAGTGCCTATCAGGGATCTAACTATGGCTACACCTTC.

The chain combines TRBV19 with TRBJ2-1; 8 bases line up with TRBD2. The germline gives CDR1 LNHDA, CDR2 SQIVND (reference sequence). The CDR3 consists of 15 residues. V was pared by 5 bases and J by 4 bases, with 7 bases of the junction left unmatched. This CDR3 reads CASSPYSGNYNEQFF. In DNA, the CDR3 is TGTGCCAGTAGTCCCTATAGCGGGAATTACAATGAGCAGTTCTTC. Full variable domain (remainder filled in from reference TRBV19 and TRBJ2-1): DGGITQSPKYLFRKEGQNVTLSCEQNLNHDAMYWYRQDPGQGLRLIYYSQIVNDFQKGDIAEGYSVSREKKESFPLTVTSAQKNPTAFYLCASSPYSGNYNEQFFGPGTRLTVL.

This clone has more than one count but fewer than ten. V is TRBV19 and J is TRBJ2-1; D gene ambiguous. This CDR3 is built from 14 residues. Germline V lookup: CDR1 LNHDA, CDR2 SQIVND (reference sequence). V was pared by 1 base and J by 0 bases, with 4 bases between. CDR3: CASSIASSYNEQFF. The CDR3 DNA reads as TGTGCCAGTAGTATAGCTAGCTCCTACAATGAGCAGTTCTTC. Based on the CDR3 plus reference TRBV19 and TRBJ2-1, the full variable domain is DGGITQSPKYLFRKEGQNVTLSCEQNLNHDAMYWYRQDPGQGLRLIYYSQIVNDFQKGDIAEGYSVSREKKESFPLTVTSAQKNPTAFYLCASSIASSYNEQFFGPGTRLTVL.

The rearrangement links TRBV9 to TRBJ2-5; possibly TRBD2 for D (5 bases). The length of the CDR3 is 14 residues. Germline V CDR1 and CDR2: SGDLS, YYNGEE. V was trimmed by 0 bases and J by 5 bases, leaving 11 bases between them. The CDR3 nucleotides are TGTGCCAGCAGCGTAGCTTCGGGGATGGAGACCCAGTACTTC. This codes for CASSVASGMETQYF. Variable domain in full (rest from reference TRBV9 and TRBJ2-5): DSGVTQTPKHLITATGQRVTLRCSPRSGDLSVYWYQQSLDQGLQFLIQYYNGEERAKGNILERFSAQQFPDLHSELNLSSLELGDSALYFCASSVASGMETQYFGPGTRLLVL.

V usage is TRBV28 and J usage is TRBJ2-3; 14 positions match TRBD2. J lost 6 bases, V lost 6 bases, and 14 bases had no gene match. Germline V gene lookup returns CDR1 MDHEN and CDR2 SYDVKM. The CDR3 contains 18 residues. The CDR3 DNA follows: TGTGCCAGCAGCTCCTTTTCGGGACTAGCGGGAGTAGGTGATACGCAGTATTTT. Its translation is CASSSFSGLAGVGDTQYF.

This chain joins TRBV6-5 and TRBJ2-5; D is perhaps TRBD1 or TRBD2 (5 bases each). Germline V gene data show CDR1 as MNHEY and CDR2 as SVGAGI. V gave up 10 bases and J gave up 2 bases, with 17 bases separating them. The CDR3 extends over 14 amino acids. CDR3 nucleotides: TGTGCCACCCAACAGGTATCGGGGCAAGAGACCCAGTACTTC. It encodes CATQQVSGQETQYF.

The chain recombines TRBV2 with TRBJ1-1, with TRBD1 matching over 8 bases. The V segment lost 5 bases and the J segment 3 bases; nucleotides outside the gene matches: 8. CDR3 length: 15 residues. Germline V gives CDR1 SNHLY, CDR2 FYNNEI. The CDR3 spells CASSRQGTLYTEAFF. The CDR3 DNA reads TGTGCCAGCAGTCGACAGGGGACCCTTTACACTGAAGCTTTCTTT.

This clone appeared once. This rearrangement joins TRBV28 to TRBJ1-1; D is unclear. This CDR3 is 14 amino acids long. Trimming removed 3 bases at V and 1 base at J, with 9 bases between. Germline CDR1 MDHEN, CDR2 SYDVKM. Here the CDR3 DNA reads TGTGCCAGCAGTTTCTATTTTAAGAACACTGAAGCTTTCTTT. Residues: CASSFYFKNTEAFF.

This chain links TRBV3-1 (or the pseudogene TRBV3-2) with TRBJ1-5; D not certain. The CDR3 sequence is 13 residues long. Germline lookup yields CDR1 LGHDT and CDR2 YNNKEL (reference sequence). V was clipped by 0 bases and J by 6 bases, with 6 bases between them. The CDR3 region has the DNA TGTGCCAGCAGCCAAGATCAGGTTCAGCCCCAGCATTTT. The encoded protein is CASSQDQVQPQHF.

The chain combines TRBV2 with TRBJ1-2; D uncertain. Deletions cut 5 bases from V and 1 base from J, with 17 bases between. The CDR3 extends over 16 amino acids. The germline CDR1 and CDR2 sequences are SNHLY and FYNNEI. CDR3 amino acids: CASSLMFVSNNYGYTF. DNA for the CDR3: TGTGCCAGCAGTCTTATGTTTGTCAGCAATAACTATGGCTACACCTTC.

The chain recombines TRBV6-5 with TRBJ2-7, with D possibly TRBD1 on 5 matching bases. Trimming shortened V by 10 bases and J by 0 bases, and 10 bases separated the two germline ends. The CDR3 covers 12 residues. CDR1 and CDR2 from the germline V gene are MNHEY and SVGAGI. The CDR3 DNA reads TGTGCCACCAGGACACCCTCCTACGAGCAGTACTTC. Protein product: CATRTPSYEQYF.

The genes are TRBV25-1 and TRBJ2-5; 10 positions match TRBD1. Germline CDR1 reads MGHDK; CDR2 reads SYGVNS. Trimming removed 2 bases from V and 5 bases from J; junction bases left unmatched: 8. The CDR3 is 16 amino acids. CDR3 residues: CASSELPGQGFETQYF. The CDR3 nucleotides are TGTGCCAGCAGTGAACTGCCGGGACAGGGGTTTGAGACCCAGTACTTC.

This clone was found once. The rearrangement uses TRBV5-1 and TRBJ2-3, with TRBD1 identical over 7 bases. The CDR3 runs 15 residues. V shed 4 bases and J 2 bases; nucleotides not matched to a gene: 7. Per the germline V gene, CDR1 is SGHRS and CDR2 is YFSETQ. The CDR3 DNA sequence: TGCGCCAGCAGCGGGTGGGACAGACTCACAGATACGCAGTATTTT. Translated, it gives CASSGWDRLTDTQYF.

The J gene is TRBJ2-1, the V gene TRBV12-5, with D possibly being TRBD2 (5 bases). This CDR3 spans 13 amino acids. Germline assignment: CDR1 LGHNT and CDR2 FRNRAP. V gave up 1 base and J gave up 5 bases, with 6 bases separating them. In nucleotides, the CDR3 is TGTGCTAGTGGTTTGGGGGGAGACAATGAGCAGTTCTTC. Amino acid sequence: CASGLGGDNEQFF.

The chain couples TRBV6-5 to TRBJ2-1; TRBD1 aligns across 8 bases. Germline CDR1 is MNHEY and CDR2 is SVGAGI. The V gene end was trimmed by 4 bases and the J gene end by 4 bases; junction bases not matched to a gene: 6. The CDR3 is made up of 15 amino acids. CDR3 coding DNA: TGTGCCAGCAGTTTCGGGACAGGAGTTTACAATGAGCAGTTCTTC. Encoded protein: CASSFGTGVYNEQFF.